One TCR beta chain is described in this entry. This clone was seen once. Its antigen is still unknown. No much larger clonotype is one base removed from it; base qualities were not supplied. The data belong to a study of T cell responses to AZD1222 COVID-19 vaccine (dated by TCRdb to the early 2020s). Looking at the study overall: AZD1222 recipients whose second dose came at about 4 weeks and those whose second dose came at about 12 weeks were combined into one group, since spike-specific TCR depth and breadth did not differ between the two schedules. TCR sequencing was performed for roughly 250 trial participants, of whom around 200 were given two doses of AZD1222 and around 25 were given two doses of MenACWY control vaccine. Enrollment into the trials was organized by age into subgroups of 18-55, 56-69 and 70-plus years, and those subgroups contained roughly 150, 30 and 60 TCR-sequenced participants, respectively.

The CDR3 regions of human TCRbeta chains were analyzed by immunosequencing. On the study's bioinformatics: TCRs in the repertoires were matched against a reference library of SARS-CoV-2-specific TCRs that had been generated with the MIRA antigen-specificity platform. Breadth meant the fraction of unique TCRs that were SARS-CoV-2-associated, whereas depth meant the fraction of total T cells that were SARS-CoV-2-associated. Using the MIRA data, every spike-specific TCR was mapped to the spike region that the TCR reacted to and assigned to either a CD4 or a CD8 class. Log10-transformed breadth and depth values were compared by one-way ANOVA with Sidak's multiple comparisons tests. TCRdb limited this immuneACCESS table to in-frame rearrangements with V and J called. A share of clones is missing; checked studies link under half to unresolved V genes, and the rest is unexplained. V, J and clone size are those of that table, while D and trimming were read from the DNA. This sample lists about 120,000 clones; about 89% were detected once. Of the sample, approximately 4.8% falls within the top ten clones.

CDR1 and CDR2 are read off the germline V gene (reference sequence) as LNHNV and YYDKDF. The CDR3 spans 15 residues, from the cysteine through the phenylalanine. Of all the DNA, just the CDR3 is kept, 45 bases in frame from base 1. At the junction V is shortened by 0 bases and J by 4 bases, with 13 bases in between. General study outcomes and caveats: After two AZD1222 doses, both the breadth and the depth of spike-specific TCRs were significantly higher than at day 0 and than in MenACWY recipients. Participants were mostly white British and included more females than males, and it was suggested by the authors that clonal diversity may have been underestimated. Reportedly, close to half of the unique spike-specific TCRs recognized epitopes lying outside the regions that are mutated in the B.1.351 and B.1.1.7 variants. Vaccine-associated CD4 TCRs spanned the whole spike protein, with dominant responses in regions 160-218 and 743-854. In the small 56-69-year group, the increase in depth fell short of significance, most likely because of low power. Because no day 14 peak-response samples were available, repertoires were characterized only after the peak T cell response. Only 5 to 7 AZD1222 recipients were SARS-CoV-2 seropositive at baseline, limiting conclusions about previously exposed vaccinees.

What this sample's time point label stands for: baseline before first vaccination. The vaccinee samples were drawn from two UK trials, COV001 and COV002, one of which was a single-blind randomized controlled phase 2/3 trial testing AZD1222 (ChAdOx1 nCoV-19) in healthy adults. For TCRbeta chain sequencing, PBMC samples from trial participants were taken at day 0 and at day 28 after the second dose. The receptor was isolated from an adult in good health. The sequence is built from TRBV15 and TRBJ2-7; no confident D gene assignment can be made. Material: peripheral blood, obtained on day 0 of AZD1222 vaccination. The CDR3 has the sequence CATSREPKPPYEQYF. The nucleotides are TGTGCCACCAGCAGAGAACCGAAACCCCCTTACGAGCAGTACTTC.